The sequence of this T cell receptor (beta chain) was determined in a study of blood T cells in healthy people across ages. The V and J ends lost 1 base and 5 bases, in that order; junction bases with no gene match: 6. CDR3 length: 17 residues. Germline V gene data show CDR1 as SGHRS and CDR2 as YFSETQ. Combining a sample-barcoded 5' primer with a J-beta primer mix, a second PCR ran for roughly 6 to 11 cycles. From the 5' RACE reads, TCRdb called clonotypes with MiXCR, one entry per CDR3 protein. The sample includes about 1.4 million distinct CDR3 sequences, 59% of them seen just once. This TCR was recovered from a young man in good health. The specimen sequenced was blood. The chain recombines TRBV5-1 with TRBJ2-3, with 14 bases aligning to TRBD2. The DNA for the CDR3 is TGCGCCAGCAGCTTGCAACATGGACTAGCGGGGGGAGATACGCAGTATTTT. Translation gives CASSLQHGLAGGDTQYF.